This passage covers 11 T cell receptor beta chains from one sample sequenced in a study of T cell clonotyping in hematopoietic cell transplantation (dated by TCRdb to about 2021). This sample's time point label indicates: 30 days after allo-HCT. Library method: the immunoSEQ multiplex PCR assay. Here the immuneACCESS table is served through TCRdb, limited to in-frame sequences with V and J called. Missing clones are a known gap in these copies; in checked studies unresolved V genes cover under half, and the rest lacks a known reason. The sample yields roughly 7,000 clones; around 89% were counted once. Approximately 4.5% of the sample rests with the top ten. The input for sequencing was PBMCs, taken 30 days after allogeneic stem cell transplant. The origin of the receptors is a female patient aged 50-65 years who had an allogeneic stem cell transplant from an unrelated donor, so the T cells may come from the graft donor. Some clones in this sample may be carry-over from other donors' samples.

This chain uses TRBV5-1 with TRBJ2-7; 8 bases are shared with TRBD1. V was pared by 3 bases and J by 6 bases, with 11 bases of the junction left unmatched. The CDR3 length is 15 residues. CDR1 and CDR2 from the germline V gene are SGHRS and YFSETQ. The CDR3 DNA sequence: TGCGCCAGCAGCTCCGGCGGACAGGGCACAAGCGAGCAGTACTTC. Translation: CASSSGGQGTSEQYF.

CDR3 amino acids: CASSSSKDFYEQYF. CDR3 DNA sequence: TGCGCCAGCAGCTCATCGAAGGATTTTTACGAGCAGTACTTC. The rearrangement links TRBV5-1 to TRBJ2-7; D is undetermined. Trimming pared 3 bases from V and 4 bases from J, leaving 14 bases between. CDR1 SGHRS and CDR2 YFSETQ come from the germline V gene. The CDR3 is 14 residues long.

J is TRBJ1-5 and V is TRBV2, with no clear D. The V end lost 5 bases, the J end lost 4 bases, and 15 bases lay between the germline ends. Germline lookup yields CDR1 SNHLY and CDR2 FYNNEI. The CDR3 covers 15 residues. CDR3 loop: CASSTGPQINQPQHF. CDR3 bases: TGTGCCAGCAGTACGGGTCCACAAATTAATCAGCCCCAGCATTTT.

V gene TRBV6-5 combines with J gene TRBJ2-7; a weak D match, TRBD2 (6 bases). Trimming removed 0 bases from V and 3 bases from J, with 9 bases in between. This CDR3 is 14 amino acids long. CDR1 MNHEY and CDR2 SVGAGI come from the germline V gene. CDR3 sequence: CASSYSPGVYEQYF. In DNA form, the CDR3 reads TGTGCCAGCAGTTACTCGCCGGGGGTCTACGAGCAGTACTTC.

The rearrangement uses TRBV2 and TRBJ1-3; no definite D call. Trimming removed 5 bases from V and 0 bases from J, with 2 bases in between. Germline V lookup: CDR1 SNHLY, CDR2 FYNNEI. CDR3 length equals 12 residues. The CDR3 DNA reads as TGTGCCAGCAGTTTCTCTGGAAACACCATATATTTT. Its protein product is CASSFSGNTIYF.

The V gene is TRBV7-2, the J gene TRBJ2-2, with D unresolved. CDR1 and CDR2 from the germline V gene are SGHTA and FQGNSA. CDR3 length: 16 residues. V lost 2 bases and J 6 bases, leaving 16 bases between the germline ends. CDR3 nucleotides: TGTGCCAGCAGCTTACAACCTCAGCACATGCCCGGGGAGCTGTTTTTT. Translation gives CASSLQPQHMPGELFF.

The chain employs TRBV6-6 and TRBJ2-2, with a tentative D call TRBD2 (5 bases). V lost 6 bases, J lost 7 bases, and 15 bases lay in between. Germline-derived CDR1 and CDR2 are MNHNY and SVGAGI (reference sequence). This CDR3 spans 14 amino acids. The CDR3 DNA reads TGTGCCAGCAGGACCCCAACTGGAGGCGGGGAGCTGTTTTTT. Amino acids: CASRTPTGGGELFF.

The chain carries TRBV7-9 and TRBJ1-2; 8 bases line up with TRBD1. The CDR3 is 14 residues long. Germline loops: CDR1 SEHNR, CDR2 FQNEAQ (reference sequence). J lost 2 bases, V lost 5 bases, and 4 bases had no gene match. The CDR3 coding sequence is TGTGCCAGCAGCCCCCGGACAGGGAACTATGGCTACACCTTC. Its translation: CASSPRTGNYGYTF.

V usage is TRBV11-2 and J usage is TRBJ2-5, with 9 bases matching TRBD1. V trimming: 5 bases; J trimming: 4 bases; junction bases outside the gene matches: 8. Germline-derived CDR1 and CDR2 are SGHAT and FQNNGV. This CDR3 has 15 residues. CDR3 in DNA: TGTGCCAGCAGCCCTACCGGGACAGGGAGAGAGACCCAGTACTTC. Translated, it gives CASSPTGTGRETQYF.

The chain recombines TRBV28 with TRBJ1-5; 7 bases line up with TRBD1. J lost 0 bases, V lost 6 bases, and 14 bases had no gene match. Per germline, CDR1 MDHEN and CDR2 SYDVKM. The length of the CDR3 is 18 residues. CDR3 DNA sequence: TGTGCCAGCAGGGAAAACCGGGACAGATATTATAGCAATCAGCCCCAGCATTTT. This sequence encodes CASRENRDRYYSNQPQHF.

Written as DNA, the CDR3 is TGTGCCAGCAGCGCCCAGGAATGGGTTTATGGCTACACCTTC. This sequence encodes CASSAQEWVYGYTF. The chain has TRBV7-8 and TRBJ1-2; D ambiguous. Trimming pared 5 bases from V and 5 bases from J, leaving 15 bases between. The CDR3 length is 14 residues. Per germline, CDR1 SGHVS and CDR2 FQNEAQ.